Here is one T cell receptor (beta chain) with its context. Antigen unknown. These data are taken from a study of shared clonotypes between healthy human individuals. Study-level results: Sharing of clonotypes among donors was expected to vary with sequencing depth.

Those who donated were healthy HIV-negative adults, with no recent acute infections or vaccinations reported. The assay ran at deep level. Using 200 ng DNA, about 30,000 T cell genomes, the sorted-subset replicate PCRs were run. Profiled with immunoSEQ multiplex PCR; TCRdb holds only in-frame clones, not every one. This table holds 2,500,000 or so clones, 85% to 95% found once. Germline V gene lookup returns CDR1 GTSNPN and CDR2 SVGIG (reference sequence). Germline trimming cut 3 bases from V and 5 bases from J; bases unmatched to any gene: 4. The CDR3 length is 15 residues. The specimen sequenced was naive CD4+ T cells from PBMCs. The subset was: CD45RA+ positively selected. The receptor was derived from a man in his late teens or twenties in good health. Some clones in this sample may be carry-over from other donors' samples. This chain uses TRBV30 with TRBJ2-2, with TRBD1 matching 12 bases. The DNA for the CDR3 is TGTGCCTGGAGCCGGGACAGGGGGCCAACCGGGGAGCTGTTTTTT. Encoded protein: CAWSRDRGPTGELFF.